The 7 T cell receptor beta chains presented below share a single source sample, sequenced in a study of cytomegalovirus exposure and HLA in healthy donors. The PCR contained 60 Vbeta and 13 Jbeta primers. The data were produced by immunoSEQ multiplex PCR, yet TCRdb's version contains in-frame clones alone and is incomplete. The sample has tens of thousands of clones; 73% are singletons. Sequencing used PBMCs. These receptors originate from a man aged 50 to 60 in good health and CMV-seronegative.

The genes are TRBV6-1 and TRBJ2-1; no firm D call. CDR3 length: 11 amino acids. V lost 5 bases to trimming and J lost 7 bases, with 6 bases between them. Germline V gives CDR1 MNHNS, CDR2 SASEGT. CDR3 DNA sequence: TGTGCCAGCAGTTATCTGAATGAGCAGTTCTTC. Residues: CASSYLNEQFF.

V and J are TRBV5-1 and TRBJ2-2; TRBD2 agrees at 14 bases. The CDR3 is made up of 17 amino acids. Trimming removed 4 bases from V and 7 bases from J; junction bases left unmatched: 9. Germline lookup yields CDR1 SGHRS and CDR2 YFSETQ. CDR3 in amino acids: CASSAGLAGEILGELFF. The CDR3 DNA follows: TGCGCCAGCAGCGCGGGACTAGCGGGGGAGATTCTCGGGGAGCTGTTTTTT.

With regard to this clone: At one boundary the junction diverges from the germline segment, which might be a read error. This rearrangement joins TRBV10-3 to TRBJ2-2; TRBD2 aligns across 14 bases. The CDR3 contains 17 residues. Germline CDR1 reads ENHRY; CDR2 reads SYGVKD. DNA for the CDR3: TGTGCCATCAGGGTCACGGGACTAGCGGGGGTTGCCGGGGACCTGTTTTTT. It specifies CAIRVTGLAGVAGDLFF.

The V and J genes are TRBV25-1 and TRBJ1-6; possibly TRBD1 for D (5 bases). The germline V gene has CDR1 MGHDK and CDR2 SYGVNS. V was shortened by 8 bases and J by 5 bases, with 13 bases between the two germline ends. The CDR3 length is 14 residues. CDR3: CASALGLHNSPLHF. DNA of the CDR3: TGTGCCAGCGCACTGGGACTGCATAATTCACCCCTCCACTTT. Full variable domain (missing parts from reference TRBV25-1 and TRBJ1-6): EADIYQTPRYLVIGTGKKITLECSQTMGHDKMYWYQQDPGMELHLIHYSYGVNSTEKGDLSSESTVSRIRTEHFPLTLESARPSHTSQYLCASALGLHNSPLHFGNGTRLTVT.

The rearrangement uses TRBV27 and TRBJ1-5; TRBD1 matches at 7 bases. The CDR3 is 16 amino acids. V was pared by 5 bases and J by 4 bases, with 11 bases of the junction left unmatched. Germline loops: CDR1 MNHEY, CDR2 SMNVEV (reference sequence). The chain's CDR3 is CASSQRQGGRNQPQHF. In DNA, the CDR3 is TGTGCCAGCAGTCAACGACAGGGTGGACGTAATCAGCCCCAGCATTTT.

The V call is TRBV6-5, the J call TRBJ2-7, with 10 bases lining up with TRBD1. CDR3 length equals 16 residues. CDR1 is MNHEY, CDR2 SVGAGI, per germline. V trimming: 3 bases; J trimming: 4 bases; junction bases outside the gene matches: 9. CDR3 nucleotides: TGTGCCAGCAGTTATTTCCCCCGGGACAGGGGTTACGAGCAGTACTTC. The encoded protein is CASSYFPRDRGYEQYF.

The chain couples TRBV19 to TRBJ1-6; D may be TRBD1 (5 bases). The V gene lost 2 bases and the J gene lost 7 bases, with 9 bases spanning the gap. CDR3 size: 14 residues. Germline values: CDR1 LNHDA, CDR2 SQIVND (reference sequence). The CDR3 spells CASSIQGGNSPLHF. The CDR3 DNA reads as TGTGCCAGTAGTATACAGGGTGGCAATTCACCCCTCCACTTT.